Presented here are 27 T cell receptor beta chains from one specimen sequenced in a study of T cell changes during pregnancy in multiple sclerosis. TCRdb keeps only in-frame clones here, not all; method: immunoSEQ multiplex PCR. The data contain roughly 100,000 clones, just under 95% of them seen just once; the ten biggest clones take up 1.5% to 2%. The sequenced sample was peripheral blood, obtained after pregnancy. Receptors were obtained from a female donor with multiple sclerosis, enrolled in a pregnancy study.

The chain joins TRBV7-6 to TRBJ2-7; 11 bases match TRBD1. CDR3 length: 16 residues. Germline loops: CDR1 SGHVS, CDR2 FNYEAQ. The ends lost 5 bases at V and 4 bases at J; junction bases unmatched: 10. This CDR3 reads CASSPRRGQGEYEQYF. As DNA, the CDR3 is TGTGCCAGCAGCCCCAGGCGGGGACAGGGGGAATACGAGCAGTACTTC.

The table lists this clone with a few counts. The rearrangement uses TRBV30 and TRBJ1-1, with D possibly being TRBD1 (6 bases). Germline V gene data show CDR1 as GTSNPN and CDR2 as SVGIG (reference sequence). This CDR3 spans 10 amino acids. Trimming pared 6 bases from V and 7 bases from J, leaving 9 bases between. The CDR3 coding sequence is TGTGCCTGCGGACAGATTGAAGCTTTCTTT. This encodes CACGQIEAFF. The whole variable domain, remainder taken from reference TRBV30 and TRBJ1-1, is SQTIHQWPATLVQPVGSPLSLECTVEGTSNPNLYWYRQAAGRGLQLLFYSVGIGQISSEVPQNLSASRPQDRQFILSSKKLLLSDSGFYLCACGQIEAFFGQGTRLTVV.

The chain couples TRBV19 to TRBJ2-6; tentative D call: TRBD1 (6 bases). CDR3 length: 15 amino acids. Germline assignment: CDR1 LNHDA and CDR2 SQIVND (reference sequence). The V end was cut by 9 bases, the J end by 0 bases, with 12 bases between. CDR3 nucleotide sequence: TGTGCCAGCAGGGGTGTAGGCTCTGGGGCCAACGTCCTGACTTTC. The encoded protein is CASRGVGSGANVLTF.

This clone was seen repeatedly, ten times or more. The chain combines TRBV5-1 with TRBJ1-1; 10 bases map to TRBD1. The CDR3 consists of 15 residues. The J segment lost 5 bases and the V segment lost 4 bases, leaving 8 bases of the junction unmatched. CDR1 is SGHRS and CDR2 is YFSETQ in the germline V gene. The CDR3 sequence is CASSEPGQGMTEAFF. The CDR3 coding sequence is TGCGCCAGCAGCGAGCCGGGACAGGGGATGACTGAAGCTTTCTTT.

The V gene is TRBV7-8, the J gene TRBJ1-5, with 8 positions matching TRBD1. Germline V lookup: CDR1 SGHVS, CDR2 FQNEAQ. The CDR3 runs 15 residues. After removal of 5 bases from V and 5 bases from J, the junction contained 8 bases not matched to a gene. Written as DNA, the CDR3 is TGTGCCAGCAGCCCTAGACAGGGGAGGGATCAGCCCCAGCATTTT. Protein sequence: CASSPRQGRDQPQHF.

CDR3 DNA sequence: TGCAGCGTAGGGGGAGTCTTCGTCACAGATACGCAGTATTTT. It is translated as CSVGGVFVTDTQYF. The chain couples TRBV29-1 to TRBJ2-3; tentative D call: TRBD1 (6 bases). The V end was cut by 6 bases, the J end by 2 bases, with 15 bases between. This CDR3 has 14 residues. Germline-derived CDR1 and CDR2 are SQVTM and ANQGSEA.

This chain joins TRBV4-1 and TRBJ1-3, with D possibly matching TRBD1 (5 bases). V shed 0 bases and J shed 4 bases, with 16 bases lying between them. Looked up from germline, CDR1 is MGHRA and CDR2 is YSYEKL. The CDR3 has 17 residues. In DNA, the CDR3 is TGCGCCAGCAGCCAAGAGTCTACGGGGGTTGGAGGAAACACCATATATTTT. Its translation is CASSQESTGVGGNTIYF.

This chain joins TRBV2 and TRBJ1-4; D ambiguous. The CDR3 sequence is 12 residues long. V dropped 8 bases and J dropped 3 bases, with 7 bases sitting between them. Germline lookup yields CDR1 SNHLY and CDR2 FYNNEI. The CDR3 region has the DNA TGTGCCAGCGGCAGATCTAATGAAAAACTGTTTTTT. Its translation is CASGRSNEKLFF. The full variable domain, with the rest looked up from reference TRBV2 and TRBJ1-4, is EPEVTQTPSHQVTQMGQEVILRCVPISNHLYFYWYRQILGQKVEFLVSFYNNEISEKSEIFDDQFSVERPDGSNFTLKIRSTKLEDSAMYFCASGRSNEKLFFGSGTQLSVL.

This chain joins TRBV18 and TRBJ2-1; D remains unclear. This CDR3 has 13 amino acids. CDR1 is KGHSH and CDR2 is LQKENI in the germline V gene. V lost 2 bases and J 8 bases, leaving 10 bases between the germline ends. The CDR3: CASSPNERDEQFF. Here the CDR3 DNA reads TGTGCCAGCTCACCAAACGAACGCGATGAGCAGTTCTTC. The whole variable domain, filled in from reference TRBV18 and TRBJ2-1, reads NAGVMQNPRHLVRRRGQEARLRCSPMKGHSHVYWYRQLPEEGLKFMVYLQKENIIDESGMPKERFSAEFPKEGPSILRIQQVVRGDSAAYFCASSPNERDEQFFGPGTRLTVL.

V and J are TRBV12-5 and TRBJ2-3; tentative D call: TRBD1 (6 bases). V shed 6 bases and J shed 2 bases, with 15 bases lying between them. CDR1 is LGHNT, CDR2 FRNRAP, per germline. This CDR3 spans 15 amino acids. The DNA of the CDR3 is TGTGCTAGTGGGCCTACAGGGTCAACCACAGATACGCAGTATTTT. Encoded protein: CASGPTGSTTDTQYF.

This clone was observed a single time. The CDR3 nucleotides read TGTGCCAGCAGCGGGGAGGGGGGTTTGAACACTGAAGCTTTCTTT. Its translation: CASSGEGGLNTEAFF. The chain is built from TRBV11-2 and TRBJ1-1, with a weak D call TRBD1 (6 bases). CDR1 is SGHAT, CDR2 FQNNGV, per germline. V was shortened by 5 bases and J by 0 bases, with 13 bases between the two germline ends. This CDR3 has 15 residues. The full variable domain, completed using reference TRBV11-2 and TRBJ1-1, is EAGVAQSPRYKIIEKRQSVAFWCNPISGHATLYWYQQILGQGPKLLIQFQNNGVVDDSQLPKDRFSAERLKGVDSTLKIQPAKLEDSAVYLCASSGEGGLNTEAFFGQGTRLTVV.

This sequence joins TRBV5-5 and TRBJ1-1; tentative D call: TRBD1 (5 bases). Germline V lookup: CDR1 SGHKS, CDR2 YYEKEE (reference sequence). CDR3 length: 19 amino acids. The V end lost 7 bases, the J end lost 0 bases, and 28 bases lay between the germline ends. In DNA, the CDR3 is TGTGCCAGCTTTAGGGCCCGACAGTCCCGGATAATGATGAACACTGAAGCTTTCTTT. It is translated as CASFRARQSRIMMNTEAFF.

Only one count was recorded for this clone. The V and J genes are TRBV30 and TRBJ1-2; D remains ambiguous. Deletions cut 0 bases from V and 8 bases from J, with 10 bases between. This CDR3 contains 12 residues. Germline V lookup: CDR1 GTSNPN, CDR2 SVGIG (reference sequence). The CDR3 sequence: CAWSVRGYGYTF. The DNA for the CDR3 is TGTGCCTGGAGTGTACGGGGATACGGCTACACCTTC.

This clone was seen once. This CDR3 reads CASRGTAVGNQPQHF. The CDR3 region has the DNA TGTGCCAGCAGGGGGACAGCCGTAGGCAATCAGCCCCAGCATTTT. The chain recombines TRBV2 with TRBJ1-5; 7 nucleotides agree with TRBD1. Unmatched junction bases numbered 7, after V lost 6 bases and J lost 2 bases. The CDR3 is 15 residues long. The germline gives CDR1 SNHLY, CDR2 FYNNEI.

This clone has just one count. This chain links TRBV5-4 with TRBJ2-1, with TRBD1 matching over 7 bases. The CDR3 covers 13 residues. V was pared by 4 bases and J by 15 bases, with 13 bases of the junction left unmatched. Germline lookup yields CDR1 SGHNT and CDR2 YYREEE (reference sequence). The CDR3 DNA is TGTGCCAGCAGCCTAGCTACAGGGGAAAGTCGGTTCTTC. It is translated as CASSLATGESRFF.

The V gene is TRBV5-1, the J gene TRBJ1-1; D is possibly TRBD1 (6 bases). Trimming cost V 7 bases and J 12 bases, with 16 bases left between them. Germline V gives CDR1 SGHRS, CDR2 YFSETQ. The length of the CDR3 is 11 residues. CDR3 in amino acids: CASSEGVVPFF. The CDR3 nucleotides read TGCGCCAGCTCTGAGGGGGTAGTACCTTTCTTT.

The V call is TRBV19, the J call TRBJ1-1; D might be TRBD1 (6 bases). Germline values: CDR1 LNHDA, CDR2 SQIVND (reference sequence). V lost 5 bases to trimming and J lost 1 base, with 11 bases between them. The CDR3 spans 14 residues. As DNA, the CDR3 is TGTGCCAGTAGTCCTCGACAGGAGAACACTGAAGCTTTCTTT. Amino acid sequence: CASSPRQENTEAFF.

This chain connects TRBV19 to TRBJ1-5; 8 nucleotides align to TRBD1. Germline V CDR1 and CDR2: LNHDA, SQIVND (reference sequence). V dropped 7 bases and J dropped 2; count of bases not matched to a gene: 4. The CDR3 loop spans 14 amino acids. The chain's CDR3 is CASIPGGRNQPQHF. CDR3 nucleotide sequence: TGTGCCAGTATTCCAGGGGGCCGCAATCAGCCCCAGCATTTT.

The rearrangement uses TRBV6-6 and TRBJ2-7, with TRBD1 identical over 7 bases. Per germline, CDR1 MNHNY and CDR2 SVGAGI (reference sequence). Trimming cost V 6 bases and J 4 bases; bases outside gene matches: 9. CDR3 size: 14 residues. CDR3 protein: CASSINRGSYEQYF. CDR3 DNA sequence: TGTGCCAGCAGCATTAACAGGGGCTCTTACGAGCAGTACTTC.

The rearrangement joins TRBV7-3 to TRBJ2-7, with D perhaps TRBD1 (6 bases). The CDR3 is 13 residues long. Germline CDR1 is SGHTA and CDR2 is FQGTGA. Trimming stripped 3 bases from V and 6 bases from J, with 12 bases between. DNA of the CDR3: TGTGCCAGCAGCTTGGGGGCATCCCGCGAGCAGTACTTC. Its translation: CASSLGASREQYF. The full variable domain, in which reference TRBV7-3 and TRBJ2-7 provide the parts outside the CDR3, is GAGVSQTPSNKVTEKGKYVELRCDPISGHTALYWYRQSLGQGPEFLIYFQGTGAADDSGLPNDRFFAVRPEGSVSTLKIQRTERGDSAVYLCASSLGASREQYFGPGTRLTVT.

The CDR3 DNA sequence: TGTGCCAGCAGTGAAGATTCATTCCCCGGGGAGCTGTTTTTT. Its protein is CASSEDSFPGELFF. The chain is built from TRBV6-1 and TRBJ2-2; no clear D. Between the trimmed V and J ends, which lost 1 base and 6 bases, there was a span of 9 bases. Germline CDR1 is MNHNS and CDR2 is SASEGT. This CDR3 is 14 amino acids long.

The chain employs TRBV9 and TRBJ2-1, with 7 bases lining up with TRBD2. The ends lost 4 bases at V and 6 bases at J; junction bases unmatched: 4. The CDR3 is made up of 13 amino acids. CDR1 and CDR2 (germline): SGDLS, YYNGEE. CDR3 in amino acids: CASSTTSINEQFF. The CDR3 nucleotides are TGTGCCAGCAGCACGACTAGCATCAATGAGCAGTTCTTC.

The chain uses TRBV27 and TRBJ2-5, with D unresolved. In germline, CDR1 is MNHEY, CDR2 SMNVEV (reference sequence). The CDR3 is made up of 14 amino acids. V was shortened by 8 bases and J by 2 bases, with 15 bases between the two germline ends. DNA for the CDR3: TGTGCCAGCTGCCCTGCTCAGTCTCAAGAGACCCAGTACTTC. Amino acid sequence: CASCPAQSQETQYF.

This clone was seen once. The genes are TRBV4-1 and TRBJ2-1; TRBD2 might be the D (6 bases). This CDR3 region has 15 residues. Germline V gene lookup returns CDR1 MGHRA and CDR2 YSYEKL. The V and J ends lost 4 bases and 5 bases respectively, with 15 bases between them. The CDR3 reads CASSLRDSPNNEQFF. CDR3 in DNA: TGCGCCAGCAGCCTACGGGACTCCCCCAACAATGAGCAGTTCTTC.

The gene calls are TRBV5-1 and TRBJ2-3; TRBD2 agrees at 13 bases. The V gene's germline CDR1 is SGHRS and CDR2 YFSETQ. The J segment lost 4 bases and the V segment lost 3 bases, leaving 5 bases of the junction unmatched. The CDR3 sequence is 16 residues long. For the CDR3, the DNA is TGCGCCAGCAGCTCCAGAACTAGCGGGAGGGCAGATACGCAGTATTTT. Translation: CASSSRTSGRADTQYF.

V is TRBV7-8 and J is TRBJ2-7; 10 bases line up with TRBD1. V dropped 4 bases and J dropped 4; count of bases not matched to a gene: 7. The CDR3 loop spans 15 amino acids. Germline CDR1 and CDR2: SGHVS and FQNEAQ. The CDR3, as DNA: TGTGCCAGCAGCTCCTGGGACAGGGGAAAATACGAGCAGTACTTC. Translating it yields CASSSWDRGKYEQYF.

V usage is TRBV10-1 and J usage is TRBJ2-1, with unresolved D. Germline V lookup: CDR1 WNHNN, CDR2 SYGVQD (reference sequence). This CDR3 is 13 amino acids long. Trimming took off 5 bases at V and 10 bases at J, with 15 bases between the two ends. The CDR3 sequence is CASSRTGEGEQFF. CDR3 nucleotide sequence: TGCGCCAGCAGTCGTACGGGTGAAGGAGAGCAGTTCTTC.